This T cell receptor (beta chain) derives from a study of T cell responses to AZD1222 COVID-19 vaccine. V was cut by 5 bases and J by 8 bases, with 4 bases left in between. Germline CDR1 is SGHAT and CDR2 is FQNNGV. The CDR3 loop spans 10 amino acids. This clone appeared a single time. The antigen is unknown. Sequencing used immunoSEQ multiplex PCR; TCRdb keeps in-frame clones, though not all of them. The sample shows about 110,000 clones, roughly 90% of them seen only once. Study-wide results and caveats: Spike-specific TCR repertoires showed rising breadth and depth after two AZD1222 doses. Regions 160-218 and 743-854 dominated among vaccine-associated CD4 TCRs spanning spike.

The chain uses TRBV11-2 and TRBJ2-1; D is unresolved. This sample comprised peripheral blood, obtained on day 0 of AZD1222 vaccination. The source of this sequence is an adult in good health. In DNA form, the CDR3 reads TGTGCCAGCAGCAGCTATGAGCAGTTCTTC. It codes for CASSSYEQFF.